Sequencing of this T cell receptor beta chain was carried out in a study of CD8 T cells in ankylosing spondylitis. Study results and caveats: It was reported that disease-linked clones were significantly enriched in matched ankylosing spondylitis synovial fluid. Blood from ankylosing spondylitis patients appeared to carry a characteristic roughly eight-variant TCR beta motif.

V lost 4 bases, J lost 3 bases, and 5 bases stayed unmatched. In germline, CDR1 is SQVTM, CDR2 ANQGSEA. This CDR3 is 14 amino acids long. Using its own MiXCR run on the 5' RACE reads, TCRdb lists one record per CDR3 protein. The sample lists under 850,000 distinct CDR3 sequences, about 20% occurring once. This clonotype was detected only a few times. Its matching antigen is unknown. The TCR originated in a male donor with ankylosing spondylitis. The chain combines TRBV29-1 with TRBJ2-7; 11 nucleotides match TRBD1. Sequencing was carried out using blood, either unsorted or a sorted T cell fraction (not recorded which). The CDR3 loop reads CSVASGTGGYEQYF. Here the CDR3 DNA reads TGCAGCGTTGCCTCCGGGACAGGGGGCTACGAGCAGTACTTC.